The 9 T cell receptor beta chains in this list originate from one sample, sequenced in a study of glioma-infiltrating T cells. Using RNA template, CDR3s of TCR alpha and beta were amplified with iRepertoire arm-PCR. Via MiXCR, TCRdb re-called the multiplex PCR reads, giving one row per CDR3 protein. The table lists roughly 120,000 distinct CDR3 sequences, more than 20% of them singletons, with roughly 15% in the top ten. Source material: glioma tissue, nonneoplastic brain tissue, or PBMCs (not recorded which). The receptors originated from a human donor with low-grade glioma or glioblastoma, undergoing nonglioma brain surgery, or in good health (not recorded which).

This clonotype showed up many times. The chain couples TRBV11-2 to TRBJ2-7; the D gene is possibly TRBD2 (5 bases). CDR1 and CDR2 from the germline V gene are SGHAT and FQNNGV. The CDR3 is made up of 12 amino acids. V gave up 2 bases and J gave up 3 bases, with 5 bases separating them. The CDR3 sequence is CASSLRDYEQYF. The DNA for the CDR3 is TGTGCCAGCAGCTTACGGGACTACGAGCAGTACTTC. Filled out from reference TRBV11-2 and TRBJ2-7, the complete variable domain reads EAGVAQSPRYKIIEKRQSVAFWCNPISGHATLYWYQQILGQGPKLLIQFQNNGVVDDSQLPKDRFSAERLKGVDSTLKIQPAKLEDSAVYLCASSLRDYEQYFGPGTRLTVT.

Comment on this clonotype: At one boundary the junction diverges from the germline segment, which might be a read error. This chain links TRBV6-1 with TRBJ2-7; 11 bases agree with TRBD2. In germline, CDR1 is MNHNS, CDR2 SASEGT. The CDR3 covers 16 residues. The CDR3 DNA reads TGTGCCAGTAGTGAGGCTAGCGGGAGGACCGACTACGAGCAGTACTTC. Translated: CASSEASGRTDYEQYF.

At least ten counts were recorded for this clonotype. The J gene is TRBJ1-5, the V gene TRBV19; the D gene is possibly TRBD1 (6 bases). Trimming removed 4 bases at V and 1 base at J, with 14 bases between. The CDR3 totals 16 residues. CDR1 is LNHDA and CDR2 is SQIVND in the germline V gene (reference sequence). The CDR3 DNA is TGTGCCAGTAGTACTGGGAAACAGGGAAGCAATCAGCCCCAGCATTTT. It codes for CASSTGKQGSNQPQHF.

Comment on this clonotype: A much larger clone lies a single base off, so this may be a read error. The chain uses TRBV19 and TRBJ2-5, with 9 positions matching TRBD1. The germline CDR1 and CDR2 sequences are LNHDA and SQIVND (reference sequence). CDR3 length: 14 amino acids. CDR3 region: CASSSGTGTGTHYF. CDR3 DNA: TGTGCCAGTAGTAGCGGGACAGGGACAGGGACCCATTACTTC.

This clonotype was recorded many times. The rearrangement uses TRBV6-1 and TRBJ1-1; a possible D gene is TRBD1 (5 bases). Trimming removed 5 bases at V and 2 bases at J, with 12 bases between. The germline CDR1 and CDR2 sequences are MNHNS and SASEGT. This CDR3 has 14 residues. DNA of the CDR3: TGTGCCAGCAGTCAGGAGGGGCTAAACACTGAAGCTTTCTTT. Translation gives CASSQEGLNTEAFF.

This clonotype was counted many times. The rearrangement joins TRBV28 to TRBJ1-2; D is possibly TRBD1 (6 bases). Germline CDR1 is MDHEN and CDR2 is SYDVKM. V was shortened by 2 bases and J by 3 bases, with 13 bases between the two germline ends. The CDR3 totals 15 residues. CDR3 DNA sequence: TGTGCCAGCAGTTTACTCAACAGGGATTACTATGGCTACACCTTC. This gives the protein CASSLLNRDYYGYTF.

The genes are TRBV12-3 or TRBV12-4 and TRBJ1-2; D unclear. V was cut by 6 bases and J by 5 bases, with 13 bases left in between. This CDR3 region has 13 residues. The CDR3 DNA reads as TGTGCCAGCAGCGGGAGGGCGAAGTATGGCTACACCTTC. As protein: CASSGRAKYGYTF.

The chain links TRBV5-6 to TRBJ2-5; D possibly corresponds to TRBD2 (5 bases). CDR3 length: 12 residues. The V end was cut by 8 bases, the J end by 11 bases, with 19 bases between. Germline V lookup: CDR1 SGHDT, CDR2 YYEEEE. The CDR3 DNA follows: TGTGCCAGTCGCGGGCCACACAATGAGCAGTACTTC. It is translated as CASRGPHNEQYF.

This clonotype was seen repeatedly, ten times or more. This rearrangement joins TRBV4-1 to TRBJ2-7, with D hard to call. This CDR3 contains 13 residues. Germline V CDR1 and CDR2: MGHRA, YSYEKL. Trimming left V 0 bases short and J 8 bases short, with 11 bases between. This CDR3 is CASSQEIDTKQYF. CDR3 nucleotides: TGCGCCAGCAGCCAAGAGATAGATACGAAGCAGTACTTC.